This T cell receptor (beta chain) was sequenced in a study of T cells in Graves' hyperthyroidism and ophthalmopathy. Germline CDR1 and CDR2: SGDLS and YYNGEE. Trimming at V came to 4 bases and at J to 7 bases, leaving 8 bases not matched to a gene. The CDR3 is 14 residues long. The sample holds a few counts of this clonotype. No antigen is known for it. RNA transcripts served as the template for amplifying TCR beta CDR3 regions. The HTBI primer set drove a first-round RT-PCR of the TCR CDR3. TCRdb re-called the multiplex PCR reads with MiXCR, one entry per CDR3 protein. The sample includes approximately 380,000 distinct CDR3 sequences, 11% to 15% of them seen just once. Whole-study findings and limits: Ophthalmopathy was distinguished from stable hyperthyroidism by 13 V-J signatures.

The receptor was derived from a man aged 45-65 years with Graves' ophthalmopathy. V is TRBV9 and J is TRBJ1-5; 7 bases fit TRBD1. The sample comprised blood. CDR3 sequence reads: CASSPGQLHQPQHF. DNA of the CDR3: TGTGCCAGCAGCCCGGGACAGCTACACCAGCCCCAGCATTTT.